These T cell receptor beta chains were read from a single sample in a study of radiation and T cells in renal cell carcinoma. Clones were sequenced by immunoSEQ multiplex PCR, and TCRdb holds only the in-frame ones, with some missing. The sample holds about 170,000 clones, about 87% seen once. Sequenced material: blood, taken from a patient whose treatment included radiotherapy and nephrectomy. The source is a woman in her fifties or sixties with renal cell carcinoma. CDR3s include the opening cysteine and the closing phenylalanine or tryptophan. A D gene is named only where the DNA matches it firmly. Expanded clones get a size class; other rows say once, few or many, or leave the size out.

>-|TRBV28|TRBD2|TRBJ2-3
TGTGCCAGCAGTTTATGGTTAGCGGGGGGCCGCGATACGCAGTATTTT
CASSLWLAGGRDTQYF
>-|TRBV6-5|-|TRBJ1-4
TGTGCCAGCAGTTACGGACAGTTTAATGAAAAACTGTTTTTT
CASSYGQFNEKLFF
>-|TRBV18|TRBD2|TRBJ2-3
TGTGCCAGCTCCAAAGCGGGGGGGACTGGCACAGATACGCAGTATTTT
CASSKAGGTGTDTQYF
>-|TRBV19|-|TRBJ2-3
TGTGCCAGTAGTTACAGGCTTAGCACAGATACGCAGTATTTT
CASSYRLSTDTQYF
>-|TRBV5-4|-|TRBJ1-1
TGTGCCAGCAGCTTAACACCGAGCACTGAAGCTTTCTTT
CASSLTPSTEAFF
>-|TRBV5-6|-|TRBJ1-1
TGTGCCAGCAGCTTCCGTTGGACTGAAGCTTTCTTT
CASSFRWTEAFF
>-|TRBV6-4|-|TRBJ1-5
TGTGCCAGCAGCCCATTCCCAGGCGGCGGTCAGCCCCAGCATTTT
CASSPFPGGGQPQHF
>once|TRBV19|TRBD1|TRBJ1-1
TGTGCCAGTAGTATCAACCGGGGGACAGGGACTGTCACTGAAGCTTTCTTT
CASSINRGTGTVTEAFF
>-|TRBV15|-|TRBJ2-3
TGTGCCACCAGCAGAGCGGGGGGCAGCACAGATACGCAGTATTTT
CATSRAGGSTDTQYF
>-|TRBV5-4|TRBD2|TRBJ2-1
TGTGCCAGCAGCTTGGAACTAGCGGGGAAAAATGAGCAGTTCTTC
CASSLELAGKNEQFF
>-|TRBV19|-|TRBJ1-6
TGTGCCAGTAGTAACAGGAACGGCGGACCCCTCCACTTT
CASSNRNGGPLHF